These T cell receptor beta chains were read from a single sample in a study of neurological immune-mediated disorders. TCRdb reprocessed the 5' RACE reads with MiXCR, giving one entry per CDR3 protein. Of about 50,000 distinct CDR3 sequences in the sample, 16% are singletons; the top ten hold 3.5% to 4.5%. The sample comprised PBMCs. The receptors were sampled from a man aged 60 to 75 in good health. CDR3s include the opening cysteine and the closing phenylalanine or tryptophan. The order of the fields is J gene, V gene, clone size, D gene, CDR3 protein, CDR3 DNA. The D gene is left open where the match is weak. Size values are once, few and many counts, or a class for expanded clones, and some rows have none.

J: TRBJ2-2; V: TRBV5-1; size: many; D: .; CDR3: CASSFLTTSNTGELFF; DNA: TGCGCCAGCAGCTTCCTGACGACCAGTAACACCGGGGAGCTGTTTTTT
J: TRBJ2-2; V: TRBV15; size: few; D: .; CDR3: CATSAGSRAGELFF; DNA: TGTGCCACCAGCGCAGGGTCCAGAGCCGGGGAGCTGTTTTTT
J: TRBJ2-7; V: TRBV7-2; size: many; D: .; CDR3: CASSSNRPNYEQYF; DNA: TGTGCCAGCAGCTCGAACCGGCCGAACTACGAGCAGTACTTC
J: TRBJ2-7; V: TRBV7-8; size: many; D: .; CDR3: CASSLSQGTGYEQYF; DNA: TGTGCCAGCAGCTTAAGCCAGGGTACGGGATACGAGCAGTACTTC
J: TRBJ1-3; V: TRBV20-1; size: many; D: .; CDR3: CSAADGRNTIYF; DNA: TGCAGTGCGGCCGACGGAAGAAACACCATATATTTT
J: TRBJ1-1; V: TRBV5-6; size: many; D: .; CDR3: CASSYGQALGDGAFF; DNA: TGTGCCAGCAGCTATGGTCAGGCCCTGGGAGACGGAGCTTTCTTT
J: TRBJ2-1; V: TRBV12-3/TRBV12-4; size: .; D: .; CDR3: CASSSSGCTWTMKQFF; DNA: TGTGCCAGCAGTTCCTCGGGATGCACATGGACAATGAAGCAGTTCTTC
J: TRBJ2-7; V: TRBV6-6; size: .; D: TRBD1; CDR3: CASSWDRSYEQYF; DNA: TGTGCCAGCAGCTGGGACAGGTCGTACGAGCAGTACTTC
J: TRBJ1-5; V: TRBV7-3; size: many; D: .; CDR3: CASSLTGGPGQPQHF; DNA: TGTGCCAGCAGCTTAACGGGGGGCCCCGGGCAGCCCCAGCATTTT
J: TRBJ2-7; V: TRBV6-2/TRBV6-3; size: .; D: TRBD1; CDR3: CASSYSGTVYEQYF; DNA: TGTGCCAGCAGTTACTCCGGGACAGTCTACGAGCAGTACTTC
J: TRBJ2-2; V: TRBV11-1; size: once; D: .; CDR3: CASSLALTVTWELFF; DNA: TGTGCCAGCAGCTTAGCGCTGACAGTGACCTGGGAGCTGTTTTTT